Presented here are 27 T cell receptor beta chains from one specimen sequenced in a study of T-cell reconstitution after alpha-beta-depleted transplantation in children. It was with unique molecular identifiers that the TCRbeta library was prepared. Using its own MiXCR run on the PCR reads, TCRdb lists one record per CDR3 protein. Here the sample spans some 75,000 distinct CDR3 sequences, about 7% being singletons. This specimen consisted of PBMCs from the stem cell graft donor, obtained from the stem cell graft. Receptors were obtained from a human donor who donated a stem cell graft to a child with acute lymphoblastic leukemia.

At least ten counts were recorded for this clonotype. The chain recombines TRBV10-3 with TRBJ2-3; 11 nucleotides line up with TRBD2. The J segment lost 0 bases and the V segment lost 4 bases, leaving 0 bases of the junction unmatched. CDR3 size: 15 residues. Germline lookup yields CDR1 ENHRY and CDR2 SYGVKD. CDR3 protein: CAISGTSGSTDTQYF. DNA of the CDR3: TGTGCCATCAGTGGGACTAGCGGGAGCACAGATACGCAGTATTTT.

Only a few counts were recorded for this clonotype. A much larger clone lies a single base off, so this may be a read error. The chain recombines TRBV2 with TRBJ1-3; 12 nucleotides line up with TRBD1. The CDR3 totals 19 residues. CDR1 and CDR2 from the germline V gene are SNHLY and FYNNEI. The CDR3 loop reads CTSSTTGTGGQSSGNTIYF. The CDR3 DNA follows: TGTACCAGCAGTACGACCGGGACAGGGGGCCAGAGCTCTGGAAACACCATATATTTT.

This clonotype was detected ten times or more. The CDR3 bases are TGCAGCGCGAGGGAGGACCAAGAGACCCAGTACTTC. The encoded protein is CSAREDQETQYF. The chain links TRBV29-1 to TRBJ2-5; a weak D match, TRBD2 (6 bases). The germline CDR1 and CDR2 sequences are SQVTM and ANQGSEA. This CDR3 comprises 12 residues. Trimming cost V 7 bases and J 0 bases, with 9 bases left between them. Drawing the rest from reference TRBV29-1 and TRBJ2-5, the complete variable domain is SAVISQKPSRDICQRGTSLTIQCQVDSQVTMMFWYRQQPGQSLTLIATANQGSEATYESGFVIDKFPISRPNLTFSTLTVSNMSPEDSSIYLCSAREDQETQYFGPGTRLLVL.

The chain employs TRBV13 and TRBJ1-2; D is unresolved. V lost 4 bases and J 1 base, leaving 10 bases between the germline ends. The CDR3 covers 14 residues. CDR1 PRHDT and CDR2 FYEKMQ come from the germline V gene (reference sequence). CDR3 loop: CASSSSMVNYGYTF. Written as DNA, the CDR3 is TGTGCCAGCAGCTCTTCTATGGTTAACTATGGCTACACCTTC.

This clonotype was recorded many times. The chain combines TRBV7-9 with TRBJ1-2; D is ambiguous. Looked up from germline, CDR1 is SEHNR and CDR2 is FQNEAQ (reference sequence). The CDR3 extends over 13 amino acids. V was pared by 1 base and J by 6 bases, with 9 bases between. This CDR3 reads CASSLGGSDGYTF. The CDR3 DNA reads TGTGCCAGCAGCTTAGGAGGGTCTGATGGCTACACCTTC. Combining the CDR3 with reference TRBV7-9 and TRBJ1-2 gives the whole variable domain DTGVSQNPRHKITKRGQNVTFRCDPISEHNRLYWYRQTLGQGPEFLTYFQNEAQLEKSRLLSDRFSAERPKGSFSTLEIQRTEQGDSAMYLCASSLGGSDGYTFGSGTRLTVV.

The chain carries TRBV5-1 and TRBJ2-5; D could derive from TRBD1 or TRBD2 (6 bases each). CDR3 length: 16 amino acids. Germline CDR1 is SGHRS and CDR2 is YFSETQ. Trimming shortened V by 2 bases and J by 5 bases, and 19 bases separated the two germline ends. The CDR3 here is CASSFGQLGDWETQYF. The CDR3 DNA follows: TGCGCCAGCAGCTTCGGACAGTTGGGGGACTGGGAGACCCAGTACTTC.

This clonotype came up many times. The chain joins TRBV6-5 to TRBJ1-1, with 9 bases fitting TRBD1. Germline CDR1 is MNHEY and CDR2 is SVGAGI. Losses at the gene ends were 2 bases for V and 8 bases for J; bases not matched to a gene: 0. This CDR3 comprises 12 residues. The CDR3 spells CASSYGTGEAFF. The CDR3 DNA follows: TGTGCCAGCAGTTACGGGACAGGGGAAGCTTTCTTT.

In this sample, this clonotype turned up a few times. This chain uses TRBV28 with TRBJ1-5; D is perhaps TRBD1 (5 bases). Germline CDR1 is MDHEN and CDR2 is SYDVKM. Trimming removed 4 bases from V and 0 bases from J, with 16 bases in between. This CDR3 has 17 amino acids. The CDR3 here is CASSWGTSTYSNQPQHF. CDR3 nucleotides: TGTGCCAGCAGTTGGGGCACATCAACATATAGCAATCAGCCCCAGCATTTT.

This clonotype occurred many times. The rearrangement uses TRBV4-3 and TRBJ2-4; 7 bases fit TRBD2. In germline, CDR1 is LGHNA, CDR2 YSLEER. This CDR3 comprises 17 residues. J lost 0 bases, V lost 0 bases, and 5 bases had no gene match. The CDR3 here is CASSQDLGGVAKNIQYF. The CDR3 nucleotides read TGCGCCAGCAGCCAAGATCTGGGGGGGGTAGCCAAAAACATTCAGTACTTC.

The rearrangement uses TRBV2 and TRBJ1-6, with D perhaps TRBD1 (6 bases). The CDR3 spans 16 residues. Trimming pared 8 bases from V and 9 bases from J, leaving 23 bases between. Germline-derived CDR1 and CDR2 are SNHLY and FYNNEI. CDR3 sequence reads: CASSLDRQHYSSPLHF. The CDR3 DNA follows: TGTGCCAGCTCCCTCGACAGGCAGCACTACAGTTCACCCCTCCACTTT.

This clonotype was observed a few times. In nucleotides, the CDR3 is TGTGCCAGCAGCTGGGACAGCTCCTACGAGCAGTACTTC. As protein: CASSWDSSYEQYF. The J gene is TRBJ2-7, the V gene TRBV5-4, with 7 bases matching TRBD1. CDR1 is SGHNT and CDR2 is YYREEE in the germline V gene (reference sequence). CDR3 length: 13 residues. Unmatched junction bases numbered 0, after V lost 3 bases and J lost 0 bases.

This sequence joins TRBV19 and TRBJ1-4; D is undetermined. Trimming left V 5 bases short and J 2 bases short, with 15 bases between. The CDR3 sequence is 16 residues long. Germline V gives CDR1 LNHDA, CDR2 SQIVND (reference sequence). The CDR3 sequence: CASSAGGDRTNEKLFF. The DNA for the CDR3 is TGTGCCAGTAGTGCCGGCGGGGATAGGACTAATGAAAAACTGTTTTTT.

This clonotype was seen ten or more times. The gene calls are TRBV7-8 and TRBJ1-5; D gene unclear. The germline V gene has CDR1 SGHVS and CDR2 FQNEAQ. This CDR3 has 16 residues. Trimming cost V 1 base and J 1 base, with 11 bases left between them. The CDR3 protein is CASSLDIGFSNQPQHF. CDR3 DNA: TGTGCCAGCAGCTTAGATATCGGTTTCAGCAATCAGCCCCAGCATTTT.

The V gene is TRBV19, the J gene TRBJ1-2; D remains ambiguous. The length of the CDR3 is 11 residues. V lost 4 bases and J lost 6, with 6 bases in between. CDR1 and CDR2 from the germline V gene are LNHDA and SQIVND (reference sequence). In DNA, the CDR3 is TGTGCCAGTAGTAGGGCGGATGGCTACACCTTC. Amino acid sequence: CASSRADGYTF.

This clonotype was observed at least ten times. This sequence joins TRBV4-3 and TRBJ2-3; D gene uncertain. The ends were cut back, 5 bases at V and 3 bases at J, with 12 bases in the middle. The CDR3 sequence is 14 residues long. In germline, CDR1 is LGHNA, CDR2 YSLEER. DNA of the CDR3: TGCGCCAGCAGCGGTGGATCAGAGACAGATACGCAGTATTTT. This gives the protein CASSGGSETDTQYF.

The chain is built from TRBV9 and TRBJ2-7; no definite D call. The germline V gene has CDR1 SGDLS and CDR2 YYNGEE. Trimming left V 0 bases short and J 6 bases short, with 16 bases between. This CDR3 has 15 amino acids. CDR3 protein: CASSVEAVQTREQYF. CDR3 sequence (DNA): TGTGCCAGCAGCGTAGAGGCCGTTCAGACGCGCGAGCAGTACTTC.

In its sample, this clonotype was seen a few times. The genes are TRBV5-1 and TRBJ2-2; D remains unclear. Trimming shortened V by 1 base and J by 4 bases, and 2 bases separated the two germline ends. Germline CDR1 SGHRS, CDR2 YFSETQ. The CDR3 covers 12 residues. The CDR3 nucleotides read TGCGCCAGCAGCTTGACCACCGGGGAGCTGTTTTTT. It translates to CASSLTTGELFF.

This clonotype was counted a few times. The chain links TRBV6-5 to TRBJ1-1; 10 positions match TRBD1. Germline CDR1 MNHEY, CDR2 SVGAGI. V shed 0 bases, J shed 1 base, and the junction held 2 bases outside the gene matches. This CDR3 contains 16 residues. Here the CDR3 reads CASSYSRTGGNTEAFF. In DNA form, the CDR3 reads TGTGCCAGCAGTTACTCCCGGACAGGGGGGAACACTGAAGCTTTCTTT.

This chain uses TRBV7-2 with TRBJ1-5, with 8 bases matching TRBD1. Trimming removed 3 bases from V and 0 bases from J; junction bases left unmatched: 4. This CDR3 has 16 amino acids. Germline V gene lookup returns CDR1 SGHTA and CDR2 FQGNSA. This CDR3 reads CASSLTGVYSNQPQHF. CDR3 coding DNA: TGTGCCAGCAGCTTGACAGGGGTCTATAGCAATCAGCCCCAGCATTTT.

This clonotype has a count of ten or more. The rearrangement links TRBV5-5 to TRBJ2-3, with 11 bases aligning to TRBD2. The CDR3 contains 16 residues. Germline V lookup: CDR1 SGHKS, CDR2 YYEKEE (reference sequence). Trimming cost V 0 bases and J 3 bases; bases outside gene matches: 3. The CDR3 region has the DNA TGTGCCAGCAGCTTGGGACCTAGCGGGAGGACAGATACGCAGTATTTT. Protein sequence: CASSLGPSGRTDTQYF.

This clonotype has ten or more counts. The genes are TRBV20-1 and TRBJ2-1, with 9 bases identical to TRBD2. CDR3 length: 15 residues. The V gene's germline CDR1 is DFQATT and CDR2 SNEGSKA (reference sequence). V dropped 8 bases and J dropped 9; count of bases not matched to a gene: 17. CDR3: CSQKRREGRFVEQFF. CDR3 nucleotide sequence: TGCAGTCAAAAAAGGCGGGAGGGCCGGTTTGTTGAGCAGTTCTTC.

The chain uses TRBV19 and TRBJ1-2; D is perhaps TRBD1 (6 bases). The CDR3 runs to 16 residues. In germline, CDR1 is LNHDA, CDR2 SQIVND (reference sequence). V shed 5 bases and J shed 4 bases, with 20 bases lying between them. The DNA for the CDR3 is TGTGCCAGTAGTCAACCTTTGACAGGATTCTTCTATGGCTACACCTTC. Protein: CASSQPLTGFFYGYTF.

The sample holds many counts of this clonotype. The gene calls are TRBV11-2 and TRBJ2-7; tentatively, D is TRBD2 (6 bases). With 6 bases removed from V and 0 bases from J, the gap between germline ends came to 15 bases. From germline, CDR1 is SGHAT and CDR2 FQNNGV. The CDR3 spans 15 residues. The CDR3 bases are TGTGCCAGCAGTACGATGGACGGGGGCTCCTACGAGCAGTACTTC. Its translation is CASSTMDGGSYEQYF. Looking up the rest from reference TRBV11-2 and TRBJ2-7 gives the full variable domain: EAGVAQSPRYKIIEKRQSVAFWCNPISGHATLYWYQQILGQGPKLLIQFQNNGVVDDSQLPKDRFSAERLKGVDSTLKIQPAKLEDSAVYLCASSTMDGGSYEQYFGPGTRLTVT.

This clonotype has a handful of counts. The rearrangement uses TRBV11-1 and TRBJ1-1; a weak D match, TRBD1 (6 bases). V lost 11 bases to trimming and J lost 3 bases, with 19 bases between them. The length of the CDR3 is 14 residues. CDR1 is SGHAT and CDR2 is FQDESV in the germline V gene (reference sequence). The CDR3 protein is CAVIGGARYTEAFF. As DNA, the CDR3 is TGTGCCGTTATCGGGGGGGCTCGGTACACTGAAGCTTTCTTT.

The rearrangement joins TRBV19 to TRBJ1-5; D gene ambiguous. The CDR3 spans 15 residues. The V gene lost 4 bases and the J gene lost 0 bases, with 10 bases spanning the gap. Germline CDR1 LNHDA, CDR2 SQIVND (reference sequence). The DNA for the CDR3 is TGTGCCAGTAGTACCCGAGCCCCTAGCAATCAGCCCCAGCATTTT. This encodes CASSTRAPSNQPQHF. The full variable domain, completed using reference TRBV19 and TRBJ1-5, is DGGITQSPKYLFRKEGQNVTLSCEQNLNHDAMYWYRQDPGQGLRLIYYSQIVNDFQKGDIAEGYSVSREKKESFPLTVTSAQKNPTAFYLCASSTRAPSNQPQHFGDGTRLSIL.

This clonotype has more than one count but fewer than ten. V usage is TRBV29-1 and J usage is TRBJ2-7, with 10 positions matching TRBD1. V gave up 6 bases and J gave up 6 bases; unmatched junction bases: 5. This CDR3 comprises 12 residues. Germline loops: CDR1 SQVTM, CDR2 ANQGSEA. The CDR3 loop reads CSVRQGAGEQYF. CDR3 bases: TGCAGCGTGAGACAGGGGGCGGGCGAGCAGTACTTC.

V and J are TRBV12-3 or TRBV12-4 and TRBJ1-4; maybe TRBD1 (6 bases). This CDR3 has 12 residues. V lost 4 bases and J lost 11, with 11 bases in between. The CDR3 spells CASSWDNWKLFF. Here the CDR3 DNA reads TGTGCCAGCAGTTGGGACAATTGGAAACTGTTTTTT.